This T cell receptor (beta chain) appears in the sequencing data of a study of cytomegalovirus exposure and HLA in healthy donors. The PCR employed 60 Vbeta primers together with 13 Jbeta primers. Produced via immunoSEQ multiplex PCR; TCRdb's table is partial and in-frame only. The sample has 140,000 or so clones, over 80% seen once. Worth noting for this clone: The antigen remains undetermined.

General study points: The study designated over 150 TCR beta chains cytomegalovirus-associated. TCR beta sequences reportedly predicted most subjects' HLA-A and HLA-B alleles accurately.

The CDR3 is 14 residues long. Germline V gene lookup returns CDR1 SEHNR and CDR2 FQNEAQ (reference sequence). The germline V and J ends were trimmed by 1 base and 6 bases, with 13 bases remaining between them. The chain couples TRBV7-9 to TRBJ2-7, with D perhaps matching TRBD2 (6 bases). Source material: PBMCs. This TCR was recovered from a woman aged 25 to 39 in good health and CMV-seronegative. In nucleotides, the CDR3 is TGTGCCAGCAGCTTAGGGACTAATACGGGCGAGCAGTACTTC. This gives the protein CASSLGTNTGEQYF.